This T cell receptor beta chain stems from a study of blood T cell repertoires in COVID-19. Study summary: Samples taken during acute and convalescent COVID-19 were collected in the United States, Italy and Spain. In each case, the material was cDNA or gDNA derived from T cells, B-cell-depleted T cells, or PBMCs.

Per the original methods: Scientists estimated how many nucleated cells there were by amplifying reference gene primers. The method was immunoSEQ multiplex PCR; TCRdb's version includes in-frame clones alone and lacks a portion of them. V and J calls plus clone size are reproduced from that table; the DNA served to infer D and trimming. The sample lists about 250,000 clones, around 83% occurring once. The receptor comes from a man of 80 years or more with acute or convalescent COVID-19. Sequencing input: peripheral blood.

The CDR3 sequence is CATRLGGSYNEQFF. CDR3 sequence (DNA): TGTGCCACCCGCCTCGGCGGAAGCTACAATGAGCAGTTCTTC. This sequence joins TRBV6-5 and TRBJ2-1; D unclear. Germline values: CDR1 MNHEY, CDR2 SVGAGI. The CDR3 length is 14 residues. V lost 10 bases and J 3 bases, leaving 16 bases between the germline ends.